The TCR beta chain described here comes from a study of beta chain features in type 1 diabetes. Researchers reported sorting CD4+ naive, central memory, regulatory and stem cell-like memory cells via CD45RO/CCR7/CD25/CD127/CD95/CD27. The study, taken as a whole, reports: Type 1 diabetes patients had fewer VDJ junction insertions and more deletions.

Expressed TCRB transcripts got sequenced, as all isolated RNA was reverse transcribed. The table came from immunoSEQ multiplex PCR; TCRdb's copy has only in-frame clones and leaves some out. This table has 150,000 to 170,000 clones, under 9.5% appearing once. This clone was found a few times. The antigen is undetermined. Germline V gene data show CDR1 as KGHSH and CDR2 as LQKENI. Trimming left V 3 bases short and J 0 bases short, with 10 bases between. The CDR3 extends over 15 amino acids. The gene calls are TRBV18 and TRBJ2-3; D perhaps matches TRBD1 (5 bases). This receptor was identified in a man aged 18 to 29 in good health. The sample was central memory CD4+ T cells from blood. The CDR3 sequence: CASSPQQGSTDTQYF. The CDR3 DNA reads as TGTGCCAGCTCACCTCAGCAGGGTAGCACAGATACGCAGTATTTT.